The rows below give T cell receptor beta chains drawn from one sample of a study of yellow fever vaccine responses in identical twins. TCRdb independently ran MiXCR on the RT-PCR reads; one entry per CDR3 protein. Seen here are around 320 distinct CDR3 sequences, around 80% observed once, and the top ten hold about an eighth. The input for sequencing was T cells from blood (PBMCs), unsorted or a sorted subset (not recorded which), taken before or after yellow fever vaccination (not recorded which). These receptors came from a female donor who received the yellow fever vaccine. Both conserved end residues are part of each CDR3. Each record gives: V gene, J gene, D gene, clone size, CDR3 protein, CDR3 DNA. D genes are given only for firm matches. Some rows have no size entry. The others give once, few or many, or a class for an expanded clone.

v_call: TRBV6-1
j_call: TRBJ1-2
d_call: -
clone_size: -
cdr3_aa: CASSPDIWNYGYTF
cdr3_nt: TGTGCCAGCAGCCCGGACATTTGGAACTATGGCTACACCTTC

v_call: TRBV11-3
j_call: TRBJ2-3
d_call: -
clone_size: -
cdr3_aa: CASSPRGIGTDTQYF
cdr3_nt: TGTGCCAGCAGCCCACGGGGGATCGGGACAGATACGCAGTATTTT

v_call: TRBV7-2
j_call: TRBJ2-5
d_call: -
clone_size: -
cdr3_aa: CASSLAGGPETQYF
cdr3_nt: TGTGCCAGCAGCTTAGCGGGGGGGCCCGAGACCCAGTACTTC

v_call: TRBV2
j_call: TRBJ1-4
d_call: -
clone_size: few
cdr3_aa: CASSPDRTTNEKLFF
cdr3_nt: TGTGCCAGCAGTCCCGACAGGACAACTAATGAAAAACTGTTTTTT

v_call: TRBV20-1
j_call: TRBJ2-5
d_call: -
clone_size: few
cdr3_aa: CSANRQAQQETQYF
cdr3_nt: TGCAGTGCTAATCGACAGGCGCAACAAGAGACCCAGTACTTC

v_call: TRBV6-1
j_call: TRBJ1-1
d_call: -
clone_size: -
cdr3_aa: CASRRNTEAFF
cdr3_nt: TGTGCCAGCCGCAGGAACACTGAAGCTTTCTTT

v_call: TRBV11-3
j_call: TRBJ2-3
d_call: -
clone_size: -
cdr3_aa: CASSLGGVTDTQYF
cdr3_nt: TGTGCCAGCAGCTTAGGGGGAGTAACAGATACGCAGTATTTT

v_call: TRBV12-3/TRBV12-4
j_call: TRBJ1-1
d_call: TRBD1
clone_size: once
cdr3_aa: CATRQGTSNTEAFF
cdr3_nt: TGTGCCACTCGACAGGGGACGTCGAACACTGAAGCTTTCTTT

v_call: TRBV2
j_call: TRBJ1-2
d_call: -
clone_size: -
cdr3_aa: CARAKTGGYQYGYTF
cdr3_nt: TGTGCCAGAGCCAAAACTGGAGGGTACCAGTATGGCTACACCTTC

v_call: TRBV5-1
j_call: TRBJ2-2
d_call: -
clone_size: -
cdr3_aa: CASSLDSTGNTGELFF
cdr3_nt: TGCGCCAGCAGCTTGGACTCGACAGGAAACACCGGGGAGCTGTTTTTT

v_call: TRBV11-1
j_call: TRBJ2-5
d_call: -
clone_size: -
cdr3_aa: CASSLGWTDQETQYF
cdr3_nt: TGTGCCAGCAGCTTAGGGTGGACAGACCAGGAGACCCAGTACTTC

v_call: TRBV6-1
j_call: TRBJ2-5
d_call: -
clone_size: -
cdr3_aa: CASSASSYQETQYF
cdr3_nt: TGTGCCAGCTCTGCTAGCAGCTACCAAGAGACCCAGTACTTC

v_call: TRBV10-1
j_call: TRBJ1-2
d_call: -
clone_size: once
cdr3_aa: CASSEGGPDYGYTF
cdr3_nt: TGCGCCAGCAGTGAGGGAGGACCGGACTATGGCTACACCTTC

v_call: TRBV10-3
j_call: TRBJ1-2
d_call: -
clone_size: -
cdr3_aa: CAISASRDYGYTF
cdr3_nt: TGTGCCATCAGTGCTAGCAGAGACTATGGCTACACCTTC

v_call: TRBV30
j_call: TRBJ1-1
d_call: TRBD1
clone_size: -
cdr3_aa: CAWGGTGGTEAFF
cdr3_nt: TGTGCCTGGGGGGGGACAGGGGGGACTGAAGCTTTCTTT

v_call: TRBV6-1
j_call: TRBJ1-1
d_call: -
clone_size: -
cdr3_aa: CASSAGPLTEAFF
cdr3_nt: TGTGCCAGCAGTGCGGGCCCGCTCACTGAAGCTTTCTTT

v_call: TRBV6-2/TRBV6-3
j_call: TRBJ2-1
d_call: -
clone_size: -
cdr3_aa: CASRPGPFF
cdr3_nt: TGTGCCAGCCGCCCAGGGCCGTTCTTC

v_call: TRBV11-1
j_call: TRBJ2-2
d_call: -
clone_size: -
cdr3_aa: CASTKGPSGELFF
cdr3_nt: TGTGCCAGCACTAAGGGACCCAGCGGGGAGCTGTTTTTT

v_call: TRBV5-1
j_call: TRBJ2-3
d_call: TRBD2
clone_size: -
cdr3_aa: CASSLGTGRDTQYF
cdr3_nt: TGCGCCAGCAGCTTGGGGACCGGGAGGGATACGCAGTATTTT

v_call: TRBV5-5
j_call: TRBJ1-1
d_call: TRBD1
clone_size: -
cdr3_aa: CASSGGQGEATEAFF
cdr3_nt: TGTGCCAGCAGCGGGGGACAGGGGGAGGCCACTGAAGCTTTCTTT

v_call: TRBV12-3/TRBV12-4
j_call: TRBJ1-5
d_call: -
clone_size: -
cdr3_aa: CASKRDTSYSNQPQHF
cdr3_nt: TGTGCCAGCAAACGGGACACCTCTTATAGCAATCAGCCCCAGCATTTT

v_call: TRBV7-9
j_call: TRBJ2-6
d_call: -
clone_size: -
cdr3_aa: CASTPLAKSGANVLTF
cdr3_nt: TGTGCCAGCACCCCTTTGGCCAAGTCAGGGGCCAACGTCCTGACTTTC

v_call: TRBV6-5
j_call: TRBJ1-3
d_call: -
clone_size: -
cdr3_aa: CASSYGSVYGGNTIYF
cdr3_nt: TGTGCCAGCAGTTACGGCTCCGTGTACGGTGGAAACACCATATATTTT

v_call: TRBV28
j_call: TRBJ2-7
d_call: -
clone_size: -
cdr3_aa: CASSYGGGEQYF
cdr3_nt: TGTGCCAGCAGTTACGGGGGAGGCGAGCAGTACTTC

v_call: TRBV5-1
j_call: TRBJ2-5
d_call: TRBD1
clone_size: -
cdr3_aa: CASSSGTGRETQYF
cdr3_nt: TGCGCCAGCAGCTCCGGGACAGGGAGAGAGACCCAGTACTTC

v_call: TRBV13
j_call: TRBJ2-5
d_call: -
clone_size: once
cdr3_aa: CASRTTRKGETQYF
cdr3_nt: TGTGCCAGCAGGACGACCCGAAAGGGAGAGACCCAGTACTTC

v_call: TRBV19
j_call: TRBJ2-5
d_call: -
clone_size: -
cdr3_aa: CASSSRGPQETQYF
cdr3_nt: TGTGCCAGTAGTTCTCGGGGACCACAAGAGACCCAGTACTTC

v_call: TRBV15
j_call: TRBJ1-2
d_call: -
clone_size: -
cdr3_aa: CATSSSVYGYTF
cdr3_nt: TGTGCCACCAGCAGTTCAGTCTATGGCTACACCTTC

v_call: TRBV5-8
j_call: TRBJ1-3
d_call: TRBD1
clone_size: -
cdr3_aa: CASNQGVGNTIYF
cdr3_nt: TGTGCCAGCAACCAGGGGGTCGGAAACACCATATATTTT

v_call: TRBV7-7
j_call: TRBJ2-7
d_call: TRBD2
clone_size: -
cdr3_aa: CASSTRTSAEQYF
cdr3_nt: TGTGCTAGCAGCACCCGGACTAGCGCCGAGCAGTACTTC

v_call: TRBV10-1
j_call: TRBJ1-1
d_call: -
clone_size: -
cdr3_aa: CASRSEGKAFF
cdr3_nt: TGCGCCAGCAGGTCCGAGGGGAAGGCTTTCTTT

v_call: TRBV4-3
j_call: TRBJ1-1
d_call: -
clone_size: -
cdr3_aa: CASSQANKGTEAFF
cdr3_nt: TGCGCCAGCAGCCAAGCTAACAAAGGGACTGAAGCTTTCTTT

v_call: TRBV6-5
j_call: TRBJ1-2
d_call: -
clone_size: -
cdr3_aa: CASSSTKNYGYTF
cdr3_nt: TGTGCCAGCAGTTCCACAAAAAACTATGGCTACACCTTC

v_call: TRBV15
j_call: TRBJ1-1
d_call: TRBD1
clone_size: -
cdr3_aa: CATSSGDRVPKPEAFF
cdr3_nt: TGTGCCACCAGCAGCGGGGACAGGGTACCTAAACCTGAAGCTTTCTTT

v_call: TRBV20-1
j_call: TRBJ2-7
d_call: -
clone_size: -
cdr3_aa: CSAPGPSTYEQYF
cdr3_nt: TGCAGTGCCCCCGGGCCCTCAACCTACGAGCAGTACTTC

v_call: TRBV6-5
j_call: TRBJ1-2
d_call: -
clone_size: -
cdr3_aa: CASSYSGGLGYTF
cdr3_nt: TGTGCCAGCAGTTACTCGGGGGGGCTTGGCTACACCTTC

v_call: TRBV9
j_call: TRBJ1-2
d_call: TRBD1
clone_size: few
cdr3_aa: CASSAPRDRGHNYGYTF
cdr3_nt: TGTGCCAGCAGCGCCCCGAGGGACAGGGGTCATAACTATGGCTACACCTTC

v_call: TRBV10-1
j_call: TRBJ1-1
d_call: -
clone_size: -
cdr3_aa: CASSESLGMEAFF
cdr3_nt: TGCGCCAGCAGTGAGTCTCTGGGAATGGAGGCTTTCTTT

v_call: TRBV15
j_call: TRBJ1-6
d_call: TRBD1
clone_size: -
cdr3_aa: CATRDRFDNSPLHF
cdr3_nt: TGTGCCACCAGGGACAGGTTTGATAATTCACCCCTCCACTTT

v_call: TRBV6-2/TRBV6-3
j_call: TRBJ2-7
d_call: -
clone_size: -
cdr3_aa: CATRDIAYEQYF
cdr3_nt: TGTGCCACCCGGGACATAGCCTACGAGCAGTACTTC

v_call: TRBV30
j_call: TRBJ2-3
d_call: TRBD2
clone_size: -
cdr3_aa: CAWSPGLAGDRDTQYF
cdr3_nt: TGTGCCTGGAGTCCCGGACTAGCGGGGGACAGAGATACGCAGTATTTT

v_call: TRBV3-1
j_call: TRBJ2-5
d_call: TRBD2
clone_size: -
cdr3_aa: CASSQDGLAQETQYF
cdr3_nt: TGTGCCAGCAGCCAAGATGGACTAGCGCAAGAGACCCAGTACTTC

v_call: TRBV6-1
j_call: TRBJ1-2
d_call: -
clone_size: -
cdr3_aa: CASRPPGQRGYTF
cdr3_nt: TGTGCCAGCAGGCCACCGGGACAACGAGGCTACACCTTC

v_call: TRBV24-1
j_call: TRBJ2-3
d_call: -
clone_size: -
cdr3_aa: CATTSGREDTQYF
cdr3_nt: TGTGCCACCACCTCGGGACGGGAAGATACGCAGTATTTT

v_call: TRBV5-4
j_call: TRBJ2-5
d_call: -
clone_size: -
cdr3_aa: CASSPGRTSPQETQYF
cdr3_nt: TGTGCCAGCAGCCCGGGACGGACGTCCCCCCAAGAGACCCAGTACTTC

v_call: TRBV10-3
j_call: TRBJ1-1
d_call: -
clone_size: -
cdr3_aa: CAISEQSRNTEAFF
cdr3_nt: TGTGCCATCAGTGAGCAGAGCCGGAACACTGAAGCTTTCTTT

v_call: TRBV10-1
j_call: TRBJ2-7
d_call: -
clone_size: -
cdr3_aa: CASVKVGSYFF
cdr3_nt: TGCGCCAGCGTAAAAGTTGGTAGCTACTTCTTC

v_call: TRBV7-3
j_call: TRBJ2-1
d_call: TRBD2
clone_size: once
cdr3_aa: CASSTERGAYNEQFF
cdr3_nt: TGTGCCAGCAGTACAGAGCGGGGGGCGTACAATGAGCAGTTCTTC